Below, 10 T cell receptor beta chains from the same sample are listed, as sequenced in a study of T cells in Graves' hyperthyroidism and ophthalmopathy. Amplification targeted TCR beta CDR3 regions from RNA transcripts. A set of HTBI primers served as the primers for a first-round RT-PCR of the TCR CDR3. A single record per CDR3 protein comes from TCRdb applying MiXCR to the multiplex PCR reads. The table lists roughly 350,000 distinct CDR3 sequences, around 15% of them singletons. The sample comprised blood. These receptors all come from a woman aged 25 to 39 with Graves' ophthalmopathy.

The rearrangement joins TRBV12-5 to TRBJ2-1, with a weak D call TRBD2 (5 bases). Germline CDR1 and CDR2: LGHNT and FRNRAP. Trimming removed 7 bases from V and 3 bases from J, with 13 bases in between. The CDR3 totals 14 residues. Written as DNA, the CDR3 is TGTGCTAGTGCCTCGCGACGGGGCTACAATGAGCAGTTCTTC. Translation gives CASASRRGYNEQFF.

This clonotype was recorded at least ten times. This sequence joins TRBV9 and TRBJ1-2, with D perhaps TRBD1 (5 bases). The CDR3 is made up of 12 amino acids. V lost 3 bases, J lost 4 bases, and 7 bases lay in between. CDR1 and CDR2 (germline): SGDLS, YYNGEE. The CDR3 DNA follows: TGTGCCAGCAGCGCCGGGACCTATGGCTACACCTTC. Protein product: CASSAGTYGYTF.

Ten or more counts support this clonotype. This chain links TRBV11-2 with TRBJ2-3; D is uncertain. Germline V gives CDR1 SGHAT, CDR2 FQNNGV. The V gene lost 6 bases and the J gene lost 0 bases, with 13 bases spanning the gap. This CDR3 is 15 amino acids long. The CDR3 nucleotides are TGTGCCAGCAGATCGACGACAAGGAGCACAGATACGCAGTATTTT. This codes for CASRSTTRSTDTQYF.

As DNA, the CDR3 is TGTGCCTGGAACCCAGGGGACAGGCAAAATCAGCCCCAGCATTTT. It codes for CAWNPGDRQNQPQHF. This chain uses TRBV30 with TRBJ1-5; 8 bases match TRBD1. Trimming took 4 bases from V and 4 from J; bases not matched to a gene: 9. This CDR3 has 15 residues. Germline V gene sequence: CDR1 GTSNPN, CDR2 SVGIG (reference sequence).

This clonotype was picked up a small number of times. This may be a read error: a much more frequent sequence differs by one nucleotide. This chain connects TRBV28 to TRBJ1-2; no clear D gene. Germline CDR1 and CDR2: MDHEN and SYDVKM. The CDR3 consists of 13 residues. The ends were cut back, 0 bases at V and 7 bases at J, with 9 bases in the middle. The CDR3, as DNA: TGTGCCAGCAGTTTATGGGTCATGGTTGGCTACACCTTC. It codes for CASSLWVMVGYTF.

This clonotype was found many times. The chain couples TRBV6-5 to TRBJ1-2, with 11 nucleotides matching TRBD1. Germline CDR1 and CDR2: MNHEY and SVGAGI. V gave up 2 bases and J gave up 8 bases; unmatched junction bases: 4. The CDR3 runs to 14 residues. CDR3 in amino acids: CASSYGQGASGYTF. As DNA, the CDR3 is TGTGCCAGCAGTTACGGACAGGGGGCGAGCGGCTACACCTTC.

There are many counts of this clonotype. The gene calls are TRBV10-3 and TRBJ1-1; D perhaps matches TRBD1 (5 bases). Trimming removed 0 bases from V and 1 base from J, with 12 bases in between. The CDR3 runs to 16 residues. CDR1 ENHRY and CDR2 SYGVKD come from the germline V gene. The CDR3: CAISESSRAGNTEAFF. CDR3 bases: TGTGCCATCAGTGAGTCGTCCAGGGCAGGGAACACTGAAGCTTTCTTT.

This clonotype occurred many times. The chain recombines TRBV7-2 with TRBJ2-3; TRBD1 or TRBD2 may be the D gene (5 bases each). This CDR3 spans 18 amino acids. V dropped 0 bases and J dropped 2 bases, with 18 bases sitting between them. CDR1 is SGHTA and CDR2 is FQGNSA in the germline V gene. CDR3 region: CASSLAPGAGSITDTQYF. CDR3 in DNA: TGTGCCAGCAGCTTAGCGCCAGGTGCAGGGAGTATCACAGATACGCAGTATTTT.

This clonotype was seen ten or more times. The V call is TRBV20-1, the J call TRBJ2-3; D may be TRBD2 (6 bases). Germline-derived CDR1 and CDR2 are DFQATT and SNEGSKA (reference sequence). V was pared by 6 bases and J by 2 bases, with 21 bases between. This CDR3 is 16 amino acids long. CDR3 DNA sequence: TGCAGTGCGAGGAGGGAAGGACCGGGAAACACAGATACGCAGTATTTT. Protein product: CSARREGPGNTDTQYF.

At least ten counts were recorded for this clonotype. This chain links TRBV7-8 with TRBJ2-1, with 8 nucleotides matching TRBD2. V lost 5 bases, J lost 3 bases, and 9 bases stayed unmatched. The CDR3 spans 16 residues. Germline V lookup: CDR1 SGHVS, CDR2 FQNEAQ. The DNA of the CDR3 is TGTGCCAGCAGCCAGACATTAGCGGGGATCTACAATGAGCAGTTCTTC. Translation gives CASSQTLAGIYNEQFF.